Following are 11 T cell receptor beta chains from one sample sequenced in a study of type 1 regulatory T cells. TCRdb fed the reads into MiXCR, producing one record per CDR3 protein. The sample contains 88,000 or so distinct CDR3 sequences, around 30% of which appear only once. Sequencing was carried out using CD4+ T cells, either the whole sample or a sorted fraction (not recorded which). The receptors were sampled from a human donor in good health.

The rearrangement links TRBV18 to TRBJ2-2; TRBD2 matches 8 bases. V trimming: 5 bases; J trimming: 2 bases; junction bases outside the gene matches: 7. This CDR3 comprises 16 residues. The germline gives CDR1 KGHSH, CDR2 LQKENI. This CDR3 reads CASSSLAEINTGELFF. The CDR3 nucleotides are TGTGCCAGCTCATCACTAGCGGAGATAAACACCGGGGAGCTGTTTTTT.

This clonotype was observed a handful of times. The V gene is TRBV4-3, the J gene TRBJ1-6, with 9 bases matching TRBD1. This CDR3 comprises 14 residues. Per the germline V gene, CDR1 is LGHNA and CDR2 is YSLEER. V lost 2 bases to trimming and J lost 10 bases; unmatched junction nucleotides: 3. This CDR3 reads CASSQRTGDSPLHF. CDR3 bases: TGCGCCAGCAGCCAACGGACAGGGGACTCACCCCTCCACTTT.

CDR3 region: CASSQDRQTQYF. The CDR3, as DNA: TGCGCCAGCAGCCAAGATCGGCAGACCCAGTACTTC. The chain carries TRBV4-1 and TRBJ2-5, with no clear D. CDR3 length: 12 residues. Germline assignment: CDR1 MGHRA and CDR2 YSYEKL. Trimming cost V 0 bases and J 6 bases, with 5 bases left between them.

The gene calls are TRBV20-1 and TRBJ2-1, with D unclear. The CDR3 consists of 14 residues. The germline V gene has CDR1 DFQATT and CDR2 SNEGSKA (reference sequence). V gave up 1 base and J gave up 6 bases, with 13 bases separating them. The CDR3 DNA follows: TGCAGTGCTAGAGGTCCCAAGCAGGTCAATGAGCAGTTCTTC. Protein: CSARGPKQVNEQFF.

The J gene is TRBJ1-1, the V gene TRBV7-2; a weak D match, TRBD1 (5 bases). Germline loops: CDR1 SGHTA, CDR2 FQGNSA. The CDR3 consists of 16 residues. With 5 bases removed from V and 5 bases from J, the gap between germline ends came to 21 bases. The CDR3 sequence is CASSPFQGLVGTEAFF. The CDR3 DNA sequence: TGTGCCAGCAGCCCCTTCCAGGGACTGGTGGGGACTGAAGCTTTCTTT.

CDR3 DNA sequence: TGTGCCAGCAGCTTTGGAACTATGAACACTGAAGCTTTCTTT. It codes for CASSFGTMNTEAFF. The rearrangement uses TRBV13 and TRBJ1-1; D not resolved. Germline loops: CDR1 PRHDT, CDR2 FYEKMQ (reference sequence). V dropped 3 bases and J dropped 0 bases, with 8 bases sitting between them. The CDR3 spans 14 residues.

There are a few counts of this clonotype. V is TRBV20-1 and J is TRBJ2-5; 9 bases are a match to TRBD2. The germline V gene encodes CDR1 DFQATT and CDR2 SNEGSKA (reference sequence). CDR3 length: 16 residues. V lost 6 bases to trimming and J lost 2 bases; unmatched junction nucleotides: 13. The CDR3: CSARPLRSGRQETQYF. CDR3 in DNA: TGCAGTGCAAGACCCCTGAGGAGCGGGAGGCAAGAGACCCAGTACTTC.

The rearrangement joins TRBV9 to TRBJ2-7, with D perhaps TRBD2 (6 bases). The CDR3 sequence is 14 residues long. Germline V lookup: CDR1 SGDLS, CDR2 YYNGEE. The V end was cut by 0 bases, the J end by 3 bases, with 10 bases between. The CDR3 sequence: CASSVGRGGYEQYF. The CDR3 coding sequence is TGTGCCAGCAGCGTAGGGAGGGGCGGCTACGAGCAGTACTTC.

This clonotype has at least ten counts. The chain uses TRBV7-2 and TRBJ2-2; possibly TRBD1 or TRBD2 for D (5 bases each). This CDR3 has 16 amino acids. V dropped 8 bases and J dropped 0 bases, with 16 bases sitting between them. Germline V gene lookup returns CDR1 SGHTA and CDR2 FQGNSA. This CDR3 reads CASPRGAGTNTGELFF. The CDR3 nucleotides are TGTGCCAGCCCCCGGGGTGCAGGGACGAACACCGGGGAGCTGTTTTTT. The variable domain in full, with the rest retrieved from reference TRBV7-2 and TRBJ2-2, is GAGVSQSPSNKVTEKGKDVELRCDPISGHTALYWYRQSLGQGLEFLIYFQGNSAPDKSGLPSDRFSAERTGGSVSTLTIQRTQQEDSAVYLCASPRGAGTNTGELFFGEGSRLTVL.

The DNA for the CDR3 is TGTGCCTGGAGCCCGCTCGCGGGCTACACCTTC. Translating it yields CAWSPLAGYTF. The J gene is TRBJ1-2, the V gene TRBV30; D not certain. The ends were cut back, 3 bases at V and 8 bases at J, with 10 bases in the middle. The V gene's germline CDR1 is GTSNPN and CDR2 SVGIG (reference sequence). This CDR3 is built from 11 residues.

Many counts were recorded for this clonotype. The rearrangement uses TRBV7-2 and TRBJ1-5, with D uncertain. Germline CDR1 SGHTA, CDR2 FQGNSA. This CDR3 spans 12 amino acids. Trimming stripped 5 bases from V and 3 bases from J, with 5 bases between. The CDR3 region has the DNA TGTGCCAGCAGCCCTTCCAATCAGCCCCAGCATTTT. It is translated as CASSPSNQPQHF.